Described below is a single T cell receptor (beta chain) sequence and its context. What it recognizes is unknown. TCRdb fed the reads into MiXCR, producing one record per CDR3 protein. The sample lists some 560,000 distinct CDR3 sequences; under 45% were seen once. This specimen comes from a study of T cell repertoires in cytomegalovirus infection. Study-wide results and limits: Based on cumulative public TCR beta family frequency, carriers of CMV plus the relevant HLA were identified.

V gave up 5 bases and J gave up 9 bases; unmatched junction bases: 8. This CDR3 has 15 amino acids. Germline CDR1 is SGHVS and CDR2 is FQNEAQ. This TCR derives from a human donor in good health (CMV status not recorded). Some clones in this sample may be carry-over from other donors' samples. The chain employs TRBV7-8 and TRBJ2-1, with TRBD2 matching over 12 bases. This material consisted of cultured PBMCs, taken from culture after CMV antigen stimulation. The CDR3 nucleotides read TGTGCCAGCAGCCCATATACTAGCGGGGGGCTTGAGCAGTTCTTC. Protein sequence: CASSPYTSGGLEQFF.